The rows below give T cell receptor beta chains drawn from one sample of a study of graft-versus-host responses after intestinal transplantation. Some clones are missing from TCRdb's copy, which holds only in-frame ones; the method was immunoSEQ multiplex PCR. This sample has around 100,000 clones; roughly nine tenths occur once, and the top ten carry 0.2% to 0.25%. These TCRs are of unknown antigen specificity. The specimen was unstimulated CD4+ T cells sorted from spleen or lymph node cells, collected before transplant. These receptors were obtained from a human donor who was the organ donor for an intestinal transplant. The conserved cysteine and the conserved F or W are not part of the CDR3 here. Size is omitted from some rows. Given values are once, few, many or a class for expanded clones.

v_gene	j_gene	len	abundance	CDR3aa
TRBV4-2	TRBJ1-2	11	.	ASSQGDNYGYT
TRBV9	TRBJ2-1	13	.	ASSPRAESYNEQF
TRBV5-4	TRBJ1-2	10	.	ASSEGSYGYT
TRBV5-6	TRBJ2-7	12	few	ASSTPGREAEQY
TRBV6-6	TRBJ1-2	11	once	ASSYSRSYGYT
TRBV11-3	TRBJ1-2	10	.	ASSYRGYGYT
TRBV11-2	TRBJ1-4	12	.	ASSLERGSEKLF
TRBV6-6	TRBJ2-7	9	.	ASSWGYEQY
TRBV10-1	TRBJ2-1	11	.	ASNGRSYNEQF
TRBV7-2	.	12	.	ASSRREGTYEQY
TRBV7-9	TRBJ1-1	13	.	ASSSGTLLNTEAF
TRBV28	TRBJ2-1	14	.	ASTPGTGGIGNEQF
TRBV6-1	TRBJ2-2	13	.	ASSERVWGTGELF
TRBV7-9	TRBJ2-7	14	.	ASSSARWGSYYEQY
TRBV10-3	TRBJ2-1	12	.	AISQPSGYNEQF
TRBV7-2	TRBJ2-7	9	.	ASMGTYEQY
TRBV6-1	TRBJ2-7	13	.	ASRFLWGQAYEQY
TRBV30	TRBJ2-3	9	.	AWGSTDTQY
TRBV2	TRBJ1-1	12	.	ASRDREGNTEAF
TRBV5-1	TRBJ1-1	12	.	ASSRTRGNTEAF
TRBV5-1	TRBJ2-7	12	once	ASSGTASSYEQY
TRBV10-3	TRBJ2-7	13	.	AISESGGDRDEQY
TRBV23-1	TRBJ2-7	11	.	ASSHSTRREQY
TRBV29-1	TRBJ1-2	7	.	SFNRGYT
TRBV5-1	TRBJ2-1	13	.	ASSLGRGRYNEQF
TRBV7-9	TRBJ2-7	10	.	ASNQWQGEQY
TRBV27	TRBJ2-4	12	.	ASRPVGGPNIQY
TRBV4-2	TRBJ2-4	16	.	ASSPRIAGDVAKNIQY
TRBV6-1	TRBJ2-7	12	.	ASSEVDRGYEQY
TRBV5-1	TRBJ2-3	12	.	ASSLVPDADTQY